The clone carrying this T cell receptor beta chain was recorded once. The record originates from a study of naive and memory T cell subsets. An oligonucleotide containing a UMI was ligated to the 3' end of TCR cDNA. Adult healthy volunteers gave 2.5 ml peripheral blood for whole-blood RNA. Cells were not sorted; total RNA input targeted roughly 1 to 1000 ng. The SP2 primer and nested alpha and beta constant region primers amplified ligated cDNA in four rounds. Alpha and beta constant region primers primed reverse transcription for blood and skin samples. From the 5' RACE reads, TCRdb called clonotypes with MiXCR, one entry per CDR3 protein. The sample consists of about 32,000 distinct CDR3 sequences, over 15% of them appearing once. This CDR3 has 14 amino acids. The V end lost 3 bases, the J end lost 5 bases, and 13 bases lay between the germline ends.

This sequence originates from a female donor in good health. This chain connects TRBV12-3 or TRBV12-4 to TRBJ2-5, with D possibly matching TRBD2 (6 bases). The CDR3 DNA sequence: TGTGCCAGCAGTTTTTCGAGCGGAGGGGAGACCCAGTACTTC. Encoded protein: CASSFSSGGETQYF.